The clone carrying this T cell receptor beta chain has a count of ten or more. From the 5' RACE reads, TCRdb called clonotypes with MiXCR, one entry per CDR3 protein. The sample gives over 40,000 distinct CDR3 sequences, 22% of which show up once; approximately 4% is in the top ten. Germline values: CDR1 MGHRA, CDR2 YSYEKL. This CDR3 has 14 residues. The ends lost 4 bases at V and 5 bases at J; junction bases unmatched: 7. The sorted Tregs were CD4+CD25+CD127-/low cells. This chain joins TRBV4-1 and TRBJ2-7, with 8 bases identical to TRBD1. The TCR was taken from a female donor with breast cancer. Sequenced material: Tregs sorted from blood. The CDR3 here is CASSPRQGRDEQYF. CDR3 bases: TGCGCCAGCAGCCCCCGACAGGGGCGAGACGAGCAGTACTTC.